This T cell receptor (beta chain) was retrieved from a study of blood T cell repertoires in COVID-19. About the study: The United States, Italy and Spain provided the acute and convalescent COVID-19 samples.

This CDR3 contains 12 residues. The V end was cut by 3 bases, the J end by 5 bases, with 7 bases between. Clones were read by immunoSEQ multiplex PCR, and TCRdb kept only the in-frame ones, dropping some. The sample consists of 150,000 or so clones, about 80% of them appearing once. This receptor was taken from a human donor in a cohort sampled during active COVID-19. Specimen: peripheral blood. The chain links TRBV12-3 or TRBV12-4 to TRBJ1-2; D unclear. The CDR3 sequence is CASSLRAYGYTF. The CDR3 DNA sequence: TGTGCCAGCAGTTTGCGAGCTTATGGCTACACCTTC.